A selection of T cell receptor beta chains follows, all from one sample in a study of blood T cell repertoires in COVID-19. Clones were sequenced by immunoSEQ multiplex PCR, and TCRdb holds only the in-frame ones, with some missing. The sample records about 270,000 clones, about 89% being singletons. The source material was peripheral blood. These receptors were obtained from a man between 35 and 55 years old with active or convalescent COVID-19. CDR3s include the opening cysteine and the closing phenylalanine or tryptophan. The D gene is left open where the match is weak. Expanded clones are given a class, and other clones once, few, many or no size at all.

clone_size: NA
j_call: TRBJ1-2
d_call: NA
cdr3_length: 11
v_call: TRBV29-1
cdr3_aa: CSVVHPYGYTF
cdr3_nt: TGCAGCGTTGTACACCCCTATGGCTACACCTTC

clone_size: NA
j_call: TRBJ1-3
d_call: TRBD1
cdr3_length: 15
v_call: TRBV29-1
cdr3_aa: CSVVKDRGSGNTIYF
cdr3_nt: TGCAGCGTTGTTAAGGACAGGGGCTCTGGAAACACCATATATTTT

clone_size: NA
j_call: TRBJ2-3
d_call: NA
cdr3_length: 13
v_call: TRBV19
cdr3_aa: CASSTRLTDTQYF
cdr3_nt: TGTGCCAGTAGTACCCGACTCACAGATACGCAGTATTTT

clone_size: NA
j_call: TRBJ1-2
d_call: NA
cdr3_length: 11
v_call: TRBV5-6
cdr3_aa: CASSLNSGYTF
cdr3_nt: TGTGCCAGCAGCTTGAACAGTGGCTACACCTTC

clone_size: many
j_call: TRBJ2-4
d_call: NA
cdr3_length: 14
v_call: TRBV6-5
cdr3_aa: CASSYSSDKSIQYF
cdr3_nt: TGTGCCAGCAGTTACTCTTCGGACAAATCCATTCAGTACTTC

clone_size: NA
j_call: TRBJ2-7
d_call: TRBD1
cdr3_length: 15
v_call: TRBV19
cdr3_aa: CASSVDRGNTYEQYF
cdr3_nt: TGTGCCAGTAGTGTGGACAGGGGCAATACCTACGAGCAGTACTTC

clone_size: NA
j_call: TRBJ2-1
d_call: TRBD2
cdr3_length: 16
v_call: TRBV6-4
cdr3_aa: CASSDTLAGVPGEQFF
cdr3_nt: TGTGCCAGCAGTGACACGCTAGCGGGAGTCCCGGGTGAGCAGTTCTTC

clone_size: NA
j_call: TRBJ2-1
d_call: TRBD2
cdr3_length: 13
v_call: TRBV5-6
cdr3_aa: CASSGGTTSKQFF
cdr3_nt: TGTGCCAGCAGCGGGGGGACGACTAGCAAGCAGTTCTTC

clone_size: NA
j_call: TRBJ2-2
d_call: NA
cdr3_length: 16
v_call: TRBV5-5
cdr3_aa: CASSSSGTVLTGELFF
cdr3_nt: TGTGCCAGCAGCTCGTCCGGGACTGTCCTCACCGGGGAGCTGTTTTTT

clone_size: NA
j_call: TRBJ1-2
d_call: NA
cdr3_length: 16
v_call: TRBV6-1
cdr3_aa: CASSEALPSGPGGYTF
cdr3_nt: TGTGCCAGCAGTGAAGCGTTACCGTCCGGGCCGGGAGGCTACACCTTC

clone_size: NA
j_call: TRBJ2-7
d_call: TRBD1
cdr3_length: 13
v_call: TRBV6-5
cdr3_aa: CASTHPTGMGQYF
cdr3_nt: TGTGCCAGCACCCACCCGACAGGGATGGGGCAGTACTTC

clone_size: NA
j_call: TRBJ2-3
d_call: TRBD1
cdr3_length: 14
v_call: TRBV27
cdr3_aa: CASSLQQGKDTQYF
cdr3_nt: TGTGCCAGCAGTTTACAACAGGGGAAAGATACGCAGTATTTT

clone_size: NA
j_call: TRBJ2-1
d_call: TRBD1
cdr3_length: 15
v_call: TRBV19
cdr3_aa: CASSISGTEYNEQFF
cdr3_nt: TGTGCCAGTAGTATCTCCGGGACAGAGTACAATGAGCAGTTCTTC

clone_size: NA
j_call: TRBJ2-7
d_call: NA
cdr3_length: 19
v_call: TRBV28
cdr3_aa: CASSSLWGQGTLRPYEQYF
cdr3_nt: TGTGCCAGCAGTTCCCTCTGGGGGCAGGGAACGCTTCGGCCCTACGAGCAGTACTTC

clone_size: NA
j_call: TRBJ2-7
d_call: TRBD2
cdr3_length: 14
v_call: TRBV6-5
cdr3_aa: CASSQTSGSYEQYF
cdr3_nt: TGTGCCAGCAGTCAGACTAGCGGGAGTTACGAGCAGTACTTC

clone_size: few
j_call: TRBJ2-1
d_call: TRBD2
cdr3_length: 14
v_call: TRBV25-1
cdr3_aa: CASAGLAVYNEQFF
cdr3_nt: TGTGCCAGTGCCGGACTAGCGGTCTACAATGAGCAGTTCTTC

clone_size: NA
j_call: TRBJ1-1
d_call: TRBD1
cdr3_length: 14
v_call: TRBV9
cdr3_aa: CASSTGQGDTEAFF
cdr3_nt: TGTGCCAGCAGCACAGGACAGGGTGACACTGAAGCTTTCTTT

clone_size: NA
j_call: TRBJ2-1
d_call: NA
cdr3_length: 17
v_call: TRBV5-4
cdr3_aa: CASSGAPGPSSYNEQFF
cdr3_nt: TGTGCCAGCAGCGGGGCCCCAGGGCCGAGCTCCTACAATGAGCAGTTCTTC

clone_size: NA
j_call: TRBJ1-5
d_call: TRBD1
cdr3_length: 13
v_call: TRBV2
cdr3_aa: CASQGESNQPQHF
cdr3_nt: TGTGCCAGCCAGGGGGAAAGCAATCAGCCCCAGCATTTT

clone_size: NA
j_call: TRBJ2-5
d_call: NA
cdr3_length: 15
v_call: TRBV24-1
cdr3_aa: CATSDSRPRGETQYF
cdr3_nt: TGTGCCACCAGTGATTCGAGGCCCAGGGGAGAGACCCAGTACTTC

clone_size: once
j_call: TRBJ2-3
d_call: NA
cdr3_length: 14
v_call: TRBV5-6
cdr3_aa: CASTRAAPPDTQYF
cdr3_nt: TGTGCCAGCACCAGAGCGGCACCCCCAGATACGCAGTATTTT

clone_size: NA
j_call: TRBJ1-3
d_call: TRBD1
cdr3_length: 16
v_call: TRBV5-1
cdr3_aa: CASSLDGTGGGNTIYF
cdr3_nt: TGCGCCAGCAGCTTGGACGGGACAGGGGGAGGAAACACCATATATTTT

clone_size: NA
j_call: TRBJ1-6
d_call: NA
cdr3_length: 14
v_call: TRBV30
cdr3_aa: CAWSVPGARGPLHF
cdr3_nt: TGTGCCTGGAGCGTTCCAGGGGCCCGGGGACCCCTCCACTTT

clone_size: NA
j_call: TRBJ1-5
d_call: TRBD1
cdr3_length: 14
v_call: TRBV9
cdr3_aa: CASSEAGQGTPQHF
cdr3_nt: TGTGCCAGCAGCGAGGCGGGACAGGGTACGCCCCAGCATTTT

clone_size: NA
j_call: TRBJ2-3
d_call: TRBD2
cdr3_length: 16
v_call: TRBV25-1
cdr3_aa: CASSEYTSGIADTQYF
cdr3_nt: TGTGCCAGCAGTGAATATACTAGCGGGATTGCAGATACGCAGTATTTT

clone_size: NA
j_call: TRBJ2-4
d_call: TRBD1
cdr3_length: 14
v_call: TRBV19
cdr3_aa: CASSPRDRKHIQYF
cdr3_nt: TGTGCCAGTAGTCCCCGGGACAGGAAACACATTCAGTACTTC

clone_size: NA
j_call: TRBJ1-1
d_call: NA
cdr3_length: 12
v_call: TRBV30
cdr3_aa: CACGTVGTEAFF
cdr3_nt: TGTGCCTGCGGGACTGTAGGCACTGAAGCTTTCTTT

clone_size: NA
j_call: TRBJ1-4
d_call: NA
cdr3_length: 14
v_call: TRBV5-6
cdr3_aa: CASSSRATNEKLFF
cdr3_nt: TGTGCCAGCAGCTCGCGTGCAACTAATGAAAAACTGTTTTTT

clone_size: NA
j_call: TRBJ1-1
d_call: TRBD1
cdr3_length: 14
v_call: TRBV29-1
cdr3_aa: CSVEPGQVNTEAFF
cdr3_nt: TGCAGCGTGGAACCGGGACAGGTGAACACTGAAGCTTTCTTT